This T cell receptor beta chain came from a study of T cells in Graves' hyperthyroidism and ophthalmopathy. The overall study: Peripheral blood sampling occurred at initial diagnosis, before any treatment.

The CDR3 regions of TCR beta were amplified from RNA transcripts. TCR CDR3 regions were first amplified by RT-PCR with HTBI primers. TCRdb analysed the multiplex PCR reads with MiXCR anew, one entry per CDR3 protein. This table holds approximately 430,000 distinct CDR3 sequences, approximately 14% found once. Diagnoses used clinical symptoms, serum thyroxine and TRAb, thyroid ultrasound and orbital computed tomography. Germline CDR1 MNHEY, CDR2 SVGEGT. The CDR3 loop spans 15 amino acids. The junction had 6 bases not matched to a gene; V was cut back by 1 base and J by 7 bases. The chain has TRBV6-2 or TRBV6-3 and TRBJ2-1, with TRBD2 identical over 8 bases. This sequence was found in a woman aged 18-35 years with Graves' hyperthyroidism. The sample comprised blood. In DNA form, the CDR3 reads TGTGCCAGCAGTTACTTAACGGGGGGGAGGAATGAGCAGTTCTTC. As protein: CASSYLTGGRNEQFF.